This T cell receptor beta chain was profiled in a study of regulatory T cells in long-lasting Graves disease. Study-wide findings and caveats: Persistent disease favored TRBV28, TRBJ1-2 and TRBJ2-5.

Time point in this sample: newly diagnosed GD, antithyroid drugs for less than 3 months. Scientists built the TCR library using RNA that was extracted from PBMCs. Graves' disease was diagnosed by American Thyroid Association guidelines. Building of the TCR beta libraries involved iRepertoire HTBI primers and Arm-PCR of CDR3 regions. MiXCR, run by TCRdb on the multiplex PCR reads, gives a single entry per CDR3 protein. The table has 550,000 or so distinct CDR3 sequences, about 12% seen once; the top ten hold 8% to 10%. V was clipped by 0 bases and J by 7 bases, with 19 bases between them. The V gene's germline CDR1 is SGHNT and CDR2 YYREEE (reference sequence). This CDR3 spans 17 amino acids. In this sample, this clonotype turned up a few times. Its antigen is currently unknown. The same sample was also used in a study of T cells in Graves' hyperthyroidism and ophthalmopathy. That source notes: Diagnosis relied on clinical symptoms, serum thyroxine and TRAb, thyroid ultrasound and orbital computed tomography. TCR CDR3 underwent first-round RT-PCR with the HTBI primer set.

The sequence was collected from a woman in her 30s with Graves disease. This chain uses TRBV5-4 with TRBJ1-4; D is possibly TRBD1 (5 bases). The source was peripheral blood mononuclear cells (PBMCs), collected at new diagnosis, from a patient treated with antithyroid drugs. CDR3 amino acids: CASSLGGRGGSGEKLFF. The CDR3 DNA follows: TGTGCCAGCAGCTTGGGTGGACGGGGGGGATCGGGTGAAAAACTGTTTTTT.